This TCR beta chain was documented in a study of T cells in Graves' hyperthyroidism and ophthalmopathy (dated by TCRdb to between 2018 and 2020). Notes on the research overall: Peripheral blood was sampled at the time of initial diagnosis, prior to any treatment. According to the paper, TCR Vbeta CDR3 sequencing was carried out on 135 peripheral blood samples, which came from under 50 ophthalmopathy, 75 or so hyperthyroidism and approximately 17 progressor patients. The study also compared thyroid tissue and blood T-cell repertoires from 6 or 7 Graves' hyperthyroidism patients. Prospective prediction of ophthalmopathy was tested in an independent validation cohort consisting of roughly 19 hyperthyroidism patients and approximately 16 patients who later progressed to ophthalmopathy. TCR V-J signatures able to tell the groups apart were searched for in a discovery cohort of 90 to 100 patients, of whom more than 40 had Graves' ophthalmopathy and 55 to 65 had stable Graves' hyperthyroidism. For training and testing, the 100 or so patients in the discovery cohort were randomly divided in a 7:3 ratio. Once sampling was done, hyperthyroidism patients were given methimazole at a starting dose of 30 mg daily, whereas ophthalmopathy patients were given high-dose intravenous methylprednisolone. General conclusions and limits of the study: Sample size was not statistically predetermined, and blinding of investigators to group allocation was not performed. In validation, the model predicted progression to ophthalmopathy with about 71% sensitivity and roughly 72% specificity, a median of about 6 months before onset. In cross-validation, a model built on a 13 V-J signature told ophthalmopathy apart from stable hyperthyroidism with approximately 90% sensitivity and around 83% specificity, and in testing the same model reached 80%/75%. Blood samples also contained most of the expanded thyroid clonotypes (frequency above 0.001), which suggests that blood repertoires may reflect thyroid immune responses.

The germline V gene specifies SNHLY as CDR1 and FYNNEI as CDR2. CDR3 length: 15 amino acids, cysteine to phenylalanine. The CDR3 DNA has 45 bases and is translated from base 1. Moderately to severely active disease, a Clinical Activity Score of at least 3, a NOSPECS grade of at least 4, and a duration under 3 months were present in ophthalmopathy patients. The study excluded patients with uncontrolled infections, other autoimmune diseases, pregnancy or lactation. Diagnoses were established on the basis of clinical symptoms, serum thyroxine and TRAb, thyroid ultrasound, and orbital computed tomography. Ficoll-Paque density gradient centrifugation was used to isolate PBMCs from around 9.1 ml of fresh peripheral blood. Total RNA was extracted using Trizol reagent, and RNA quality was assessed on an Agilent 2100 Bioanalyzer. This clonotype showed up many times. Which antigen it targets is not known. A much larger clone is a single base away; this may be a read error.

TCR beta CDR3 regions were amplified from RNA transcripts. The TCR CDR3 was subjected to a first round of RT-PCR using the HTBI primer set and the Qiagen OneStep RT-PCR kit. The libraries were constructed in a second round of multiplex PCR and then size-selected and purified. Paired-end sequencing of the libraries was performed with 100 bp reads on an Illumina HiSeq2000. As for the original processing: SOAPnuke was used to process the raw data, with reads discarded if the reads contained adapters or uncalled bases, had a mean Phred below 15, or lacked an exact constant-primer or identifier match. COPE v1.2.5 was used to merge the high-quality paired reads, and each unique nucleotide sequence was defined as a clonotype. Clonotypes were aligned to IMGT TRBV, TRBD and TRBJ reference segments using MiTCR v1.1. Only V-J combinations with frequency above 0.0001, covering 99% to 99.2% of repertoires, were analysed. The TCS score was defined as F50 (clonal expansion) divided by E x V (chaos), with BLOSUM62-based TCRdist calculated between CDR3 peptides within each V-J. Welch's t-statistics and random forest reduced some 510 V-J features to about 12, which were used in a naive Bayes classifier (R e1071). The public reads were quality trimmed at Q25 with fastp and then assembled into clones with MiXCR by TCRdb, keeping productive beta chains. When rows share a CDR3 protein, they turn into one entry using the most common DNA and genes. The V and J calls, along with clone size, are taken from TCRdb and not from the paper's own processing. The sample table records under 250,000 distinct CDR3 sequences; about 25% of these occur just once. Roughly a third of the sample rests with the top ten.

The sequence links TRBV2 to TRBJ1-3; 5 matching bases give a weak D call of TRBD1. Sequenced input: blood. This clonotype was sampled from a middle-aged woman with Graves' ophthalmopathy. The sequenced DNA: TGTGCCAGCAGTGAATGGGGGGTCTCTGGAAACACCATACATTTT. Its protein is CASSEWGVSGNTIHF.